This T cell receptor (beta chain) was recorded in a study of T cell repertoires in cytomegalovirus infection. Study results and limitations: HLA-C-restricted CMV clonotypes gave the most frequent clonotype in two of eight donors.

This clonotype was found many times. Its antigen remains unidentified. The germline CDR1 and CDR2 sequences are MNHEY and SMNVEV (reference sequence). The CDR3 consists of 13 residues. V gave up 3 bases and J gave up 0 bases, with 6 bases separating them. TCRdb passed the reads through MiXCR, listing each CDR3 protein once. The sample records some 800,000 distinct CDR3 sequences, 32% being singletons. The chain employs TRBV27 and TRBJ2-7; no clear D. Sample: cultured CD8+ T cells from PBMCs, taken from culture after CMV antigen stimulation. The TCR was taken from a human donor in good health (CMV status not recorded). Some clones in this sample may be carry-over from other donors' samples. The CDR3 reads CASSFSSSYEQYF. CDR3 DNA sequence: TGTGCCAGCAGTTTTTCGAGCTCCTACGAGCAGTACTTC.